This T cell receptor (beta chain) appears in the sequencing data of a study of T cells after posttransplantation cyclophosphamide. Study-wide points: Donor-recipient repertoire similarity was low at 1-2 months, rising over year one. Recipient CMV seropositivity and CMV reactivation strongly tracked TRB clonality. Skin or GI-infiltrating T cells shared few TRB sequences with blood.

Points on this clone: Its matching antigen is unknown.

Cyclophosphamide on days +3 and +4 followed busulfan-fludarabine conditioning and a marrow graft. Sequenced by immunoSEQ multiplex PCR; TCRdb stores in-frame clones only, minus some. The table lists approximately 45,000 clones, 80% to 95% of them singletons. Looked up from germline, CDR1 is SEHNR and CDR2 is FQNEAQ (reference sequence). The CDR3 is 15 residues long. V was clipped by 4 bases and J by 6 bases, with 17 bases between them. The receptor was derived from a male patient aged 60 to 75 who received an allogeneic stem cell transplant from a related donor and was CMV-positive. The T cells may partly be graft donor cells. This chain links TRBV7-9 with TRBJ2-3; the D gene is possibly TRBD1 (6 bases). Source: PBMCs, taken around 63 days after allogeneic stem cell transplant with posttransplant cyclophosphamide. The CDR3 region is CASSSPTGHGDTQYF. The CDR3 DNA reads as TGTGCCAGCAGCTCACCAACGGGACATGGGGATACGCAGTATTTT.